What follows are 14 T cell receptor beta chains derived from one specimen sequenced in a study of T cell clones after liver transplantation. Data came from immunoSEQ multiplex PCR; TCRdb stores just in-frame clones and leaves some out. The sample consists of about 71,000 clones, approximately 80% of them appearing once. The sample consisted of CD4+ T cells from blood, taken 12 months after liver transplant. Receptors originate from a human patient who received a liver transplant. Some T cells may be the graft donor's.

V is TRBV28 and J is TRBJ2-6, with D hard to call. The CDR3 covers 13 residues. The V end was cut by 4 bases, the J end by 4 bases, with 5 bases between. Germline V gene sequence: CDR1 MDHEN, CDR2 SYDVKM. DNA of the CDR3: TGTGCCAGCAGTTCGTGGGGGGCCAACGTCCTGACTTTC. Amino acids: CASSSWGANVLTF.

The chain is built from TRBV7-8 and TRBJ2-5, with 7 nucleotides matching TRBD1. This CDR3 contains 15 residues. Germline-derived CDR1 and CDR2 are SGHVS and FQNEAQ. Trimming took 4 bases from V and 6 from J; bases not matched to a gene: 11. Here the CDR3 reads CASSYLGTDGKTQYF. The CDR3 DNA reads as TGTGCCAGCAGCTACCTAGGGACAGATGGGAAGACCCAGTACTTC.

The rearrangement links TRBV9 to TRBJ2-1, with a weak D call TRBD2 (5 bases). V was pared by 4 bases and J by 4 bases, with 15 bases between. CDR3 length: 15 amino acids. CDR1 and CDR2 (germline): SGDLS, YYNGEE. CDR3 in amino acids: CASSPRERTYNEQFF. DNA for the CDR3: TGTGCCAGCAGCCCTAGGGAGCGGACTTACAATGAGCAGTTCTTC.

This rearrangement joins TRBV30 to TRBJ1-1, with D hard to call. The CDR3 covers 15 residues. Trimming cost V 0 bases and J 1 base, with 12 bases left between them. The germline V gene has CDR1 GTSNPN and CDR2 SVGIG (reference sequence). This CDR3 is CAWSVRAATNTEAFF. CDR3 nucleotide sequence: TGTGCCTGGAGTGTAAGGGCAGCCACGAACACTGAAGCTTTCTTT.

The chain links TRBV27 to TRBJ1-5, with D maybe TRBD1 (5 bases). Germline V gene sequence: CDR1 MNHEY, CDR2 SMNVEV (reference sequence). The V gene lost 10 bases and the J gene lost 2 bases, with 18 bases spanning the gap. This CDR3 comprises 15 residues. The CDR3 region has the DNA TGTGCCACCACCAAGAGCTGGGGCGGCAATCAGCCCCAGCATTTT. Protein: CATTKSWGGNQPQHF.

DNA for the CDR3: TGTGCCAGCAGCCCGATCCCTGGCACGGTCGGGACTGAAGCTTTCTTT. This encodes CASSPIPGTVGTEAFF. The genes are TRBV5-6 and TRBJ1-1; D gene ambiguous. The CDR3 loop spans 16 amino acids. Germline CDR1 SGHDT, CDR2 YYEEEE. V was shortened by 4 bases and J by 5 bases, with 21 bases between the two germline ends.

The chain uses TRBV21-1 and TRBJ2-7; the table assigns TRBD1, which was not confirmed against the DNA. TRBV21-1 counts as a pseudogene. This CDR3 is 16 amino acids long. The CDR3 DNA follows: TGTGCCAGCAGCAGTAATAAGGACAGGCGCCGATACGAGCAGTACTTC. Translation gives CASSSNKDRRRYEQYF.

The chain has TRBV6-5 and TRBJ2-7; D gene unclear. Trimming pared 7 bases from V and 6 bases from J, leaving 19 bases between. This CDR3 region has 14 residues. Per germline, CDR1 MNHEY and CDR2 SVGAGI. The CDR3 DNA sequence: TGTGCCAGCACTAAAACCCTTCTACCTGGCGAGCAGTACTTC. This sequence encodes CASTKTLLPGEQYF.

The gene calls are TRBV29-1 and TRBJ2-5; TRBD2 matches at 12 bases. Germline values: CDR1 SQVTM, CDR2 ANQGSEA. The CDR3 covers 14 residues. With V trimmed by 0 bases and J by 4 bases, 0 bases remained unmatched. In DNA form, the CDR3 reads TGCAGCGTTGAAGAGGGACTAGCGGGAGAGACCCAGTACTTC. Its translation is CSVEEGLAGETQYF. Together with reference TRBV29-1 and TRBJ2-5, the CDR3 gives the full variable domain: SAVISQKPSRDICQRGTSLTIQCQVDSQVTMMFWYRQQPGQSLTLIATANQGSEATYESGFVIDKFPISRPNLTFSTLTVSNMSPEDSSIYLCSVEEGLAGETQYFGPGTRLLVL.

This clone was seen only once. This chain joins TRBV7-2 and TRBJ2-1; D unresolved. The CDR3 is made up of 15 amino acids. Trimming shortened V by 1 base and J by 9 bases, and 16 bases separated the two germline ends. Germline loops: CDR1 SGHTA, CDR2 FQGNSA. This CDR3 reads CASSLVVTAEGEQFF. In DNA form, the CDR3 reads TGTGCCAGCAGCTTAGTTGTGACGGCGGAAGGTGAGCAGTTCTTC.

The rearrangement uses TRBV6-1 and TRBJ2-5; 8 nucleotides align to TRBD1. The germline gives CDR1 MNHNS, CDR2 SASEGT. The CDR3 runs to 15 residues. With 7 bases clipped from V and 1 base from J, the junction kept 8 bases outside the gene matches. The chain's CDR3 is CASTLSRGPQETQYF. CDR3 DNA: TGTGCCAGCACCCTTAGCAGGGGGCCCCAAGAGACCCAGTACTTC.

The chain combines TRBV28 with TRBJ1-2; D remains unclear. V lost 5 bases, J lost 3 bases, and 4 bases lay in between. CDR3 length: 11 residues. The V gene's germline CDR1 is MDHEN and CDR2 SYDVKM. The CDR3 DNA is TGTGCCAGCAGTCTTTACTATGGCTACACCTTC. This sequence encodes CASSLYYGYTF.

The chain is built from TRBV27 and TRBJ1-2, with D maybe TRBD1 (6 bases). CDR3 size: 13 residues. V shed 3 bases and J shed 4 bases, with 9 bases lying between them. Per the germline V gene, CDR1 is MNHEY and CDR2 is SMNVEV (reference sequence). This CDR3 is CASSFGGGYGYTF. The CDR3 region has the DNA TGTGCCAGCAGTTTCGGGGGCGGCTATGGCTACACCTTC.

This chain uses TRBV28 with TRBJ2-3; 7 nucleotides agree with TRBD2. CDR3 length: 12 amino acids. The V gene's germline CDR1 is MDHEN and CDR2 SYDVKM. V shed 7 bases and J 10 bases; nucleotides not matched to a gene: 8. This CDR3 reads CASTGNRGAQYF. The CDR3 coding sequence is TGTGCCAGCACCGGAAACCGGGGGGCGCAGTATTTT.